This passage covers 25 T cell receptor beta chains from one sample sequenced in a study of T cells after yellow fever vaccination. MiXCR was run by TCRdb on the 5' RACE reads, yielding one entry per CDR3 protein. The sample carries more than 350,000 distinct CDR3 sequences, around 10% recorded once. The sequencing used PBMCs, collected on the day of the first yellow fever vaccination. The receptors were sampled from a man in his late teens or twenties who received the YFV17D yellow fever vaccine.

This clonotype was seen only a few times. V is TRBV9 and J is TRBJ1-6; D might be TRBD1 (5 bases). Trimming shortened V by 0 bases and J by 10 bases, and 11 bases separated the two germline ends. Germline CDR1 is SGDLS and CDR2 is YYNGEE. The CDR3 has 14 amino acids. This chain's CDR3 is CASSVGRVDSPLHF. The CDR3 nucleotides are TGTGCCAGCAGCGTAGGCAGGGTGGACTCACCCCTCCACTTT. The complete variable domain, with remaining parts taken from reference TRBV9 and TRBJ1-6, reads DSGVTQTPKHLITATGQRVTLRCSPRSGDLSVYWYQQSLDQGLQFLIQYYNGEERAKGNILERFSAQQFPDLHSELNLSSLELGDSALYFCASSVGRVDSPLHFGNGTRLTVT.

The chain is built from TRBV5-4 and TRBJ2-6; 7 bases agree with TRBD1. The CDR3 has 18 amino acids. The V and J ends lost 0 bases and 0 bases, in that order; junction bases with no gene match: 6. Germline V gene data show CDR1 as SGHNT and CDR2 as YYREEE (reference sequence). The CDR3 nucleotides are TGTGCCAGCAGCTTGGACAGGGGCACCCTCTCTGGGGCCAACGTCCTGACTTTC. Translating gives CASSLDRGTLSGANVLTF. Based on the CDR3 plus reference TRBV5-4 and TRBJ2-6, the full variable domain is ETGVTQSPTHLIKTRGQQVTLRCSSQSGHNTVSWYQQALGQGPQFIFQYYREEENGRGNFPPRFSGLQFPNYSSELNVNALELDDSALYLCASSLDRGTLSGANVLTFGAGSRLTVL.

There are a few counts of this clonotype. This rearrangement joins TRBV6-1 to TRBJ1-2, with 8 bases that match TRBD1. V was clipped by 5 bases and J by 4 bases; unmatched bases: 9. Germline assignment: CDR1 MNHNS and CDR2 SASEGT. This CDR3 has 15 amino acids. CDR3 nucleotides: TGTGCCAGCAGTACCCAGGCAGGGGGCACCTATGGCTACACCTTC. It encodes CASSTQAGGTYGYTF.

The chain uses TRBV5-1 and TRBJ2-5; TRBD2 might be the D (5 bases). CDR3 length: 13 amino acids. Trimming pared 3 bases from V and 2 bases from J, leaving 8 bases between. Germline values: CDR1 SGHRS, CDR2 YFSETQ. The CDR3 nucleotides are TGCGCCAGCAGCTCGGGGATGCAAGAGACCCAGTACTTC. The encoded protein is CASSSGMQETQYF.

This clonotype was seen more than once but under ten times. V and J are TRBV20-1 and TRBJ2-5, with 12 nucleotides matching TRBD1. V shed 5 bases and J 3 bases; nucleotides not matched to a gene: 7. CDR1 is DFQATT, CDR2 SNEGSKA, per germline (reference sequence). CDR3 size: 15 residues. CDR3 loop: CSAFPGQGAEETQYF. DNA for the CDR3: TGCAGTGCTTTCCCGGGACAGGGGGCAGAAGAGACCCAGTACTTC.

The V and J genes are TRBV20-1 and TRBJ1-2; D is possibly TRBD1 (5 bases). Per the germline V gene, CDR1 is DFQATT and CDR2 is SNEGSKA (reference sequence). The CDR3 extends over 9 amino acids. The chain's CDR3 is CRPGGGYTF. The DNA for the CDR3 is TGCAGACCCGGGGGTGGCTACACCTTC.

The V and J genes are TRBV7-9 and TRBJ1-1, with 7 nucleotides matching TRBD1. Germline CDR1 is SEHNR and CDR2 is FQNEAQ (reference sequence). CDR3 length equals 14 residues. V was clipped by 5 bases and J by 2 bases; unmatched bases: 5. Here the CDR3 DNA reads TGTGCCAGCAGCCCGGACAGGTTCAACACTGAAGCTTTCTTT. This sequence encodes CASSPDRFNTEAFF.

The genes are TRBV7-8 and TRBJ1-1; tentative D call: TRBD1 (6 bases). The germline V and J ends were trimmed by 0 bases and 9 bases, with 14 bases remaining between them. Germline V CDR1 and CDR2: SGHVS, FQNEAQ. This CDR3 comprises 14 residues. The CDR3 region is CASSLASQGGKAFF. In DNA, the CDR3 is TGTGCCAGCAGCTTAGCGTCACAGGGAGGAAAAGCTTTCTTT.

The V and J genes are TRBV5-1 and TRBJ2-3; D possibly matches TRBD1 or TRBD2 (5 bases each). This CDR3 has 12 residues. V lost 7 bases and J 7 bases, leaving 13 bases between the germline ends. Germline CDR1 is SGHRS and CDR2 is YFSETQ. Written as DNA, the CDR3 is TGCGCCAGCCGGCCCGGGGCATATACGCAGTATTTT. Its protein product is CASRPGAYTQYF. Looking up the rest from reference TRBV5-1 and TRBJ2-3 gives the full variable domain: KAGVTQTPRYLIKTRGQQVTLSCSPISGHRSVSWYQQTPGQGLQFLFEYFSETQRNKGNFPGRFSGRQFSNSRSEMNVSTLELGDSALYLCASRPGAYTQYFGPGTRLTVL.

This clonotype has only a few counts. The chain recombines TRBV5-1 with TRBJ1-2, with TRBD1 as a possible D gene (5 bases). Germline V CDR1 and CDR2: SGHRS, YFSETQ. V dropped 3 bases and J dropped 6 bases, with 21 bases sitting between them. The CDR3 has 16 residues. The CDR3 DNA sequence: TGCGCCAGCAGCTCAATACCGGGACGGACGGCGGATGGCTACACCTTC. It encodes CASSSIPGRTADGYTF.

This clonotype was recorded at least ten times. This chain links TRBV4-1 with TRBJ2-2, with 11 bases lining up with TRBD2. The CDR3 has 20 amino acids. Per the germline V gene, CDR1 is MGHRA and CDR2 is YSYEKL. Losses at the gene ends were 2 bases for V and 0 bases for J; bases not matched to a gene: 11. Written as DNA, the CDR3 is TGCGCCAGCAGCCAACGAGTTAGCGGGGGGGCCCCCTCGAACACCGGGGAGCTGTTTTTT. Its translation is CASSQRVSGGAPSNTGELFF.

In this sample, this clonotype turned up many times. The chain couples TRBV6-6 to TRBJ1-3; D remains unclear. Trimming took off 7 bases at V and 1 base at J, with 8 bases between the two ends. Germline-derived CDR1 and CDR2 are MNHNY and SVGAGI (reference sequence). The CDR3 is 13 amino acids. The CDR3 region is CASIQQSGNTIYF. The CDR3 DNA reads as TGTGCCAGCATCCAACAATCTGGAAACACCATATATTTT.

This chain uses TRBV9 with TRBJ2-3; 12 bases fit TRBD2. This CDR3 is 16 amino acids long. Germline V CDR1 and CDR2: SGDLS, YYNGEE. J gave up 2 bases and V 0 bases, and 1 base lay outside the gene matches. The CDR3 DNA reads as TGTGCCAGCAGCGTAGGGACTAGCGGGGTCACAGATACGCAGTATTTT. Its protein product is CASSVGTSGVTDTQYF.

The gene calls are TRBV5-6 and TRBJ1-5; tentative D call: TRBD1 (5 bases). This CDR3 is built from 15 residues. The V end was cut by 3 bases, the J end by 3 bases, with 13 bases between. Germline V CDR1 and CDR2: SGHDT, YYEEEE. The CDR3 DNA is TGTGCCAGCAGCTCGAACGGGGGGTACAATCAGCCCCAGCATTTT. This codes for CASSSNGGYNQPQHF.

This chain connects TRBV2 to TRBJ2-3; D possibly matches TRBD1 or TRBD2 (5 bases each). Germline CDR1 SNHLY, CDR2 FYNNEI. Between the trimmed V and J ends, which lost 6 bases and 4 bases, there was a span of 11 bases. The CDR3 is 13 amino acids. The CDR3 DNA sequence: TGTGCCAGCAGCGGGGACCAAGCAGATACGCAGTATTTT. Its protein is CASSGDQADTQYF.

This chain joins TRBV12-5 and TRBJ1-5; possibly TRBD1 for D (5 bases). Germline V lookup: CDR1 LGHNT, CDR2 FRNRAP. The CDR3 runs 21 residues. V lost 0 bases, J lost 0 bases, and 24 bases lay in between. Written as DNA, the CDR3 is TGTGCTAGTGGTTTGGTACTTTTCGGGGGACCTATAGCGAGTAGCAATCAGCCCCAGCATTTT. Translated: CASGLVLFGGPIASSNQPQHF.

This rearrangement joins TRBV12-3 or TRBV12-4 to TRBJ1-2; D gene ambiguous. Trimming took off 4 bases at V and 7 bases at J, with 13 bases between the two ends. The CDR3 is 13 amino acids. CDR3 residues: CASSSIGVTGYTF. For the CDR3, the DNA is TGTGCCAGCAGTTCCATTGGGGTGACTGGCTACACCTTC.

This clonotype occurred a few times. J is TRBJ2-2 and V is TRBV3-1, with TRBD2 identical over 7 bases. There are 14 residues in the CDR3. Germline-derived CDR1 and CDR2 are LGHDT and YNNKEL (reference sequence). The J segment lost 8 bases and the V segment lost 3 bases, leaving 6 bases of the junction unmatched. The CDR3 protein is CASSHSEGGGELFF. The CDR3 region has the DNA TGTGCCAGCAGCCATTCGGAGGGAGGGGGGGAGCTGTTTTTT.

This clonotype turned up a few times. The V and J genes are TRBV4-3 and TRBJ2-5; TRBD1 matches 7 bases. The ends lost 0 bases at V and 1 base at J; junction bases unmatched: 8. CDR1 and CDR2 from the germline V gene are LGHNA and YSLEER. This CDR3 has 17 amino acids. CDR3 amino acids: CASSQDPTGTVQETQYF. CDR3 in DNA: TGCGCCAGCAGCCAAGATCCTACCGGGACAGTCCAAGAGACCCAGTACTTC.

The chain joins TRBV7-2 to TRBJ2-1; no clear D. The length of the CDR3 is 14 residues. V lost 3 bases, J lost 7 bases, and 13 bases lay in between. CDR1 and CDR2 (germline): SGHTA, FQGNSA. The CDR3 DNA reads TGTGCCAGCAGCTTCTACCTAGACGGGAATGAGCAGTTCTTC. Encoded protein: CASSFYLDGNEQFF.

The rearrangement links TRBV20-1 to TRBJ1-5, with TRBD1 as a possible D gene (5 bases). Germline V gives CDR1 DFQATT, CDR2 SNEGSKA (reference sequence). The CDR3 covers 14 residues. CDR3 sequence reads: CFWGQAPSNQPQHF. The CDR3, as DNA: TGCTTCTGGGGCCAGGCACCGAGCAATCAGCCCCAGCATTTT.

The J gene is TRBJ2-5, the V gene TRBV20-1, with 9 bases matching TRBD1. V shed 5 bases and J 5 bases; nucleotides not matched to a gene: 12. CDR1 and CDR2 from the germline V gene are DFQATT and SNEGSKA (reference sequence). CDR3 length: 15 residues. The CDR3 DNA reads as TGCAGTGCTTGGGATCTGACAGGGGGTCAGGAGACCCAGTACTTC. Encoded protein: CSAWDLTGGQETQYF.

This clonotype was recorded a few times. The chain couples TRBV12-3 or TRBV12-4 to TRBJ2-1; TRBD1 agrees at 7 bases. The junction had 17 bases not matched to a gene; V was cut back by 6 bases and J by 12 bases. The CDR3 length is 15 residues. The CDR3 spells CASRPRTGSNLGQFF. The CDR3 DNA is TGTGCCAGCAGGCCGCGGACAGGTTCGAATTTAGGGCAGTTCTTC.

This clonotype has a count of ten or more. The chain has TRBV20-1 and TRBJ2-3, with TRBD2 matching over 9 bases. The V gene's germline CDR1 is DFQATT and CDR2 SNEGSKA (reference sequence). The junction had 8 bases not matched to a gene; V was cut back by 0 bases and J by 4 bases. The CDR3 contains 16 residues. CDR3 nucleotides: TGCAGTGCTAGAGATATAGCTAGCGGGGATGCAGATACGCAGTATTTT. Its translation is CSARDIASGDADTQYF.

This clonotype was picked up many times. The chain employs TRBV14 and TRBJ1-1, with D tentatively TRBD1 (5 bases). Germline CDR1 and CDR2: SGHDN and FVKESK. Trimming took off 3 bases at V and 5 bases at J, with 10 bases between the two ends. The CDR3 has 13 residues. In nucleotides, the CDR3 is TGTGCCAGCAGCCAGGGGCGTTGGACTGAAGCTTTCTTT. Translating it yields CASSQGRWTEAFF.